This TCR beta chain was found in a study of response to subunit inactivated influenza vaccine. Overall study results and limits: Authors suggested few new T cells are recruited by each seasonal influenza vaccination.

There are 13 residues in the CDR3. Germline V gives CDR1 SGHDT, CDR2 YYEEEE. The V and J ends lost 3 bases and 2 bases respectively, with 6 bases between them. This clonotype was found a few times. Its antigen remains unidentified. TCRdb reanalysed the RT-PCR reads using MiXCR and keeps one entry per CDR3 protein. The sample includes under 800,000 distinct CDR3 sequences, about 14% of them seen just once. J is TRBJ1-3 and V is TRBV5-6, with D unclear. The sequence was obtained from a middle-aged man who received an inactivated influenza vaccine. The specimen comprised PBMCs from blood, sampled about 14 days before vaccination. The CDR3 nucleotides read TGTGCCAGCAGCTGGGCTGCTGGAAACACCATATATTTT. Amino acid sequence: CASSWAAGNTIYF.